The 12 T cell receptor beta chains given below trace back to one sample, sequenced in a study of blood T cells in healthy people across ages (dated by TCRdb to 2014 to 2015). The method was 5' RACE. The run used an Illumina HiSeq 2500. The second PCR ran for roughly 6 to 11 cycles and used a J-beta primer mix along with a sample-barcoded 5' primer. TCRdb's own reprocessing of the public reads used fastp at Q25 and MiXCR and kept productive beta chains. Under each unique CDR3 protein, matching rows form one entry showing the most common genes and DNA. Across this sample there are about a million distinct CDR3 sequences, with 35% to 40% seen only once. Jointly, the top ten make up roughly 13% of the sample. Sequencing used blood. The receptors shown here come from a man between 18 and 29 years old in good health.

A few counts support this clonotype. The rearrangement links TRBV25-1 to TRBJ2-2; perhaps TRBD1 as D (6 bases). Trimming removed 4 bases from V and 3 bases from J, with 9 bases in between. Germline CDR1 reads MGHDK; CDR2 reads SYGVNS. The CDR3 length is 14 residues. CDR3 sequence: CASSAAGDTGELFF. The CDR3 DNA sequence: TGTGCCAGCAGTGCGGCAGGGGACACCGGGGAGCTGTTTTTT. Looking up the rest from reference TRBV25-1 and TRBJ2-2 gives the full variable domain: EADIYQTPRYLVIGTGKKITLECSQTMGHDKMYWYQQDPGMELHLIHYSYGVNSTEKGDLSSESTVSRIRTEHFPLTLESARPSHTSQYLCASSAAGDTGELFFGEGSRLTVL.

The CDR3 loop reads CAIRSFTNLYGYTF. CDR3 coding DNA: TGTGCCATCAGGAGTTTTACAAATCTCTATGGCTACACCTTC. V is TRBV10-3 and J is TRBJ1-2; no definite D call. V was cut by 6 bases and J by 4 bases, with 15 bases left in between. Per germline, CDR1 ENHRY and CDR2 SYGVKD. The length of the CDR3 is 14 residues.

This clonotype has a handful of counts. This chain links TRBV6-5 with TRBJ1-4; D may be TRBD1 (6 bases). The germline gives CDR1 MNHEY, CDR2 SVGAGI. With 2 bases removed from V and 8 bases from J, the gap between germline ends came to 15 bases. The CDR3 runs to 15 residues. Written as DNA, the CDR3 is TGTGCCAGCAGTTACCGCGCAGGGGTGGGCGAAAAACTGTTTTTT. As protein: CASSYRAGVGEKLFF.

A word on this clonotype: The junction shows a germline mismatch at one end, possibly a read error. The J gene is TRBJ2-1, the V gene TRBV20-1; a weak D match, TRBD2 (6 bases). Germline-derived CDR1 and CDR2 are DFQATT and SNEGSKA (reference sequence). The CDR3 spans 15 residues. CDR3 in DNA: TGCAGTGCTAGAGTGGACGGGAGCTCCCACAATGAGCAGTTCTTC. As protein: CSARVDGSSHNEQFF.

This clonotype has more than one count but fewer than ten. Here the CDR3 reads CASSPERQDIEAFF. CDR3 sequence (DNA): TGCGCCAGCAGCCCGGAGAGACAGGATATTGAAGCTTTCTTT. The chain links TRBV5-1 to TRBJ1-1, with D possibly being TRBD1 (6 bases). This CDR3 comprises 14 residues. Germline V gives CDR1 SGHRS, CDR2 YFSETQ. Trimming took 4 bases from V and 7 from J, leaving 17 bases between them.

The table lists this clonotype with a few counts. The chain carries TRBV7-2 and TRBJ2-1; D gene uncertain. V was cut by 4 bases and J by 6 bases, with 19 bases left in between. The CDR3 runs to 16 residues. CDR1 and CDR2 (germline): SGHTA, FQGNSA. CDR3 nucleotides: TGTGCCAGCAGCTCGAGTCCGGGCCCGAGGCTCAATGAGCAGTTCTTC. Protein: CASSSSPGPRLNEQFF.

This clonotype appeared a few times. V and J are TRBV2 and TRBJ2-1, with TRBD1 matching 9 bases. V dropped 8 bases and J dropped 0; count of bases not matched to a gene: 8. From germline, CDR1 is SNHLY and CDR2 FYNNEI. The CDR3 covers 16 residues. The CDR3 nucleotides read TGTGCCAGCGTGGGGACAGGGATAAGCTCCTACAATGAGCAGTTCTTC. As protein: CASVGTGISSYNEQFF.

In its sample, this clonotype was seen a few times. The chain uses TRBV4-3 and TRBJ1-1; TRBD1 agrees at 9 bases. This CDR3 has 16 residues. J gave up 4 bases and V 4 bases, and 10 bases lay outside the gene matches. Germline-derived CDR1 and CDR2 are LGHNA and YSLEER. In nucleotides, the CDR3 is TGCGCCAGCAGCCGGAAACAGGGGGCTTTGAGCACTGAAGCTTTCTTT. This gives the protein CASSRKQGALSTEAFF.

The chain recombines TRBV7-9 with TRBJ1-2; no firm D call. The CDR3 has 14 residues. Per the germline V gene, CDR1 is SEHNR and CDR2 is FQNEAQ (reference sequence). The V and J ends lost 7 bases and 8 bases respectively, with 20 bases between them. The CDR3 sequence is CASNPLDGGRGYTF. DNA of the CDR3: TGTGCCAGCAACCCACTCGACGGAGGACGGGGCTACACCTTC. Complete variable domain (other parts from reference TRBV7-9 and TRBJ1-2): DTGVSQNPRHKITKRGQNVTFRCDPISEHNRLYWYRQTLGQGPEFLTYFQNEAQLEKSRLLSDRFSAERPKGSFSTLEIQRTEQGDSAMYLCASNPLDGGRGYTFGSGTRLTVV.

The V call is TRBV27, the J call TRBJ1-2; 9 nucleotides line up with TRBD1. CDR3 length: 16 residues. V shed 1 base, J shed 4 bases, and the junction held 7 bases outside the gene matches. Germline V CDR1 and CDR2: MNHEY, SMNVEV (reference sequence). CDR3 sequence: CASSLWGTGFSYGYTF. CDR3 nucleotide sequence: TGTGCCAGCAGTTTATGGGGGACAGGGTTTAGCTATGGCTACACCTTC.

In this sample, this clonotype turned up a few times. The V call is TRBV20-1, the J call TRBJ1-2; 7 bases are a match to TRBD1. The germline V gene encodes CDR1 DFQATT and CDR2 SNEGSKA (reference sequence). Trimming removed 5 bases from V and 0 bases from J; junction bases left unmatched: 6. The CDR3 sequence is 14 residues long. CDR3 nucleotides: TGCAGTGCTGCCAGGGGGAATGCTAACTATGGCTACACCTTC. This encodes CSAARGNANYGYTF.

This clonotype came up a few times. J is TRBJ1-5 and V is TRBV9, with D possibly being TRBD1 (5 bases). The germline V gene encodes CDR1 SGDLS and CDR2 YYNGEE. The CDR3 spans 14 residues. The ends were cut back, 6 bases at V and 2 bases at J, with 12 bases in the middle. The CDR3 DNA is TGTGCCAGCAACGAGGGGAATGGCAATCAGCCCCAGCATTTT. Protein product: CASNEGNGNQPQHF. The full variable domain, completed using reference TRBV9 and TRBJ1-5, is DSGVTQTPKHLITATGQRVTLRCSPRSGDLSVYWYQQSLDQGLQFLIQYYNGEERAKGNILERFSAQQFPDLHSELNLSSLELGDSALYFCASNEGNGNQPQHFGDGTRLSIL.